Sequencing of this T cell receptor (beta chain) was carried out in a study of cytomegalovirus exposure and HLA in healthy donors. The overall study: About 85 million unique TCR sequences came from HLA-typed donors in an early release.

Trimming left V 2 bases short and J 7 bases short, with 15 bases between. The germline CDR1 and CDR2 sequences are SGDLS and YYNGEE. This CDR3 has 14 residues. While unrecorded immune exposures were likely, the donors were nominally healthy when sampled. Amplification used 60 Vbeta primers and 13 Jbeta primers. Profiled with immunoSEQ multiplex PCR; TCRdb holds only in-frame clones, not every one. This sample has some 140,000 clones; more than 75% occur once, and the top ten carry 3% to 4%. Sequenced: PBMCs. The rearrangement joins TRBV9 to TRBJ1-1; the D gene is possibly TRBD1 (6 bases). This receptor was taken from a female donor in good health and CMV-seronegative. CDR3 nucleotide sequence: TGTGCCAGCAGCGTCGACAGGTCACCCTATGAAGCTTTCTTT. It is translated as CASSVDRSPYEAFF.